This TCR beta chain originates from a study of technical replicates of blood from a few donors. Per the germline V gene, CDR1 is MDHEN and CDR2 is SYDVKM. Trimming stripped 3 bases from V and 8 bases from J, with 13 bases between. The CDR3 spans 14 residues. Profiled with immunoSEQ multiplex PCR; TCRdb holds only in-frame clones, not every one. The sample includes about 93,000 clones, nearly 97% of them seen just once. Sequences were obtained from T cells isolated from PBMCs. The J gene is TRBJ1-4, the V gene TRBV28; D not certain. The sequence was obtained from a human donor in good health. This CDR3 reads CASSLLAGKEKLFF. The CDR3 DNA sequence: TGTGCCAGCAGTTTGCTGGCGGGAAAGGAAAAACTGTTTTTT.